This passage covers 28 T cell receptor beta chains from one sample sequenced in a study of CD8+ T cells in alopecia areata. Extracted from the samples, RNA was reverse transcribed into cDNA to serve as the sequencing template. Sequencing used immunoSEQ multiplex PCR; TCRdb keeps in-frame clones, though not all of them. This sample has fewer than 200,000 clones, with 59% found just once. Here the sequenced sample was CD4+ T cells sorted from blood, taken at week 0. These receptors were collected from a human donor with alopecia areata.

V gene TRBV11-3 combines with J gene TRBJ2-5; the D gene is possibly TRBD2 (6 bases). V lost 0 bases, J lost 5 bases, and 19 bases lay in between. The CDR3 sequence is 17 residues long. From germline, CDR1 is SGHNT and CDR2 YENEEA. DNA for the CDR3: TGTGCCAGCAGCTTAGATAGGCCCTCGGGGGATCGGGAGACCCAGTACTTC. Translated, it gives CASSLDRPSGDRETQYF.

V is TRBV12-5 and J is TRBJ2-7; TRBD1 matches 7 bases. CDR3 length: 14 amino acids. Per germline, CDR1 LGHNT and CDR2 FRNRAP. Germline trimming cut 4 bases from V and 3 bases from J; bases unmatched to any gene: 6. CDR3 DNA: TGTGCTAGTGGTTCGACTCGACAGGGCTACGAGCAGTACTTC. Translated: CASGSTRQGYEQYF.

The chain joins TRBV2 to TRBJ2-7, with TRBD1 matching 9 bases. J lost 4 bases, V lost 6 bases, and 7 bases had no gene match. The germline V gene has CDR1 SNHLY and CDR2 FYNNEI. CDR3 size: 14 residues. The DNA of the CDR3 is TGTGCCAGCAGAACAGGGGGCGAAACTTACGAGCAGTACTTC. Protein product: CASRTGGETYEQYF.

This sequence joins TRBV4-2 and TRBJ2-1; TRBD1 agrees at 12 bases. The CDR3 sequence is 15 residues long. Per the germline V gene, CDR1 is LGHNA and CDR2 is YNFKEQ. With 3 bases clipped from V and 6 bases from J, the junction kept 3 bases outside the gene matches. CDR3 DNA sequence: TGTGCCAGCAGCCATGGGGACAGGGGGCTCAATGAGCAGTTCTTC. It encodes CASSHGDRGLNEQFF.

This clone occurred a few times. The chain joins TRBV9 to TRBJ1-1, with no clear D. Germline assignment: CDR1 SGDLS and CDR2 YYNGEE. The CDR3 is 14 amino acids. V was shortened by 3 bases and J by 1 base, with 10 bases between the two germline ends. The CDR3 loop is CASSASQTNTEAFF. CDR3 sequence (DNA): TGTGCCAGCAGCGCCTCTCAAACGAACACTGAAGCTTTCTTT.

The chain combines TRBV7-2 with TRBJ2-1; TRBD2 aligns across 12 bases. Germline V gene sequence: CDR1 SGHTA, CDR2 FQGNSA. This CDR3 is built from 16 residues. Trimming cost V 0 bases and J 6 bases; bases outside gene matches: 3. CDR3 in DNA: TGTGCCAGCAGCTTAGCGCGACTAGCGGGGGTCAATGAGCAGTTCTTC. Its translation is CASSLARLAGVNEQFF. The entire variable domain, with the rest obtained from reference TRBV7-2 and TRBJ2-1, is as follows: GAGVSQSPSNKVTEKGKDVELRCDPISGHTALYWYRQSLGQGLEFLIYFQGNSAPDKSGLPSDRFSAERTGGSVSTLTIQRTQQEDSAVYLCASSLARLAGVNEQFFGPGTRLTVL.

The rearrangement uses TRBV29-1 and TRBJ1-2; D unclear. Germline-derived CDR1 and CDR2 are SQVTM and ANQGSEA. The V gene lost 5 bases and the J gene lost 7 bases, with 14 bases spanning the gap. The CDR3 covers 12 residues. The CDR3 is CSVRGQPVGYTF. In DNA, the CDR3 is TGCAGCGTTAGAGGCCAACCGGTTGGCTACACCTTC.

The chain uses TRBV5-6 and TRBJ2-1; the D gene is possibly TRBD2 (7 bases). The CDR3 is 14 residues long. Germline V gives CDR1 SGHDT, CDR2 YYEEEE. Trimming stripped 4 bases from V and 2 bases from J, with 10 bases between. CDR3 in amino acids: CASSPGGPYNEQFF. In DNA, the CDR3 is TGTGCCAGCAGCCCCGGGGGGCCCTACAATGAGCAGTTCTTC. The whole variable domain, remainder taken from reference TRBV5-6 and TRBJ2-1, is DAGVTQSPTHLIKTRGQQVTLRCSPKSGHDTVSWYQQALGQGPQFIFQYYEEEERQRGNFPDRFSGHQFPNYSSELNVNALLLGDSALYLCASSPGGPYNEQFFGPGTRLTVL.

V is TRBV29-1 and J is TRBJ2-5; 9 bases map to TRBD2. There are 14 residues in the CDR3. The V gene's germline CDR1 is SQVTM and CDR2 ANQGSEA. Germline trimming cut 5 bases from V and 2 bases from J; bases unmatched to any gene: 6. The CDR3 nucleotides are TGCAGCGTTCTACGGACTAGCGCGCAAGAGACCCAGTACTTC. It yields the protein CSVLRTSAQETQYF.

The V call is TRBV29-1, the J call TRBJ1-4; the match to TRBD1 covers 12 bases. V lost 7 bases and J lost 3; bases outside the gene matches: 9. This CDR3 contains 16 residues. The germline V gene encodes CDR1 SQVTM and CDR2 ANQGSEA. The CDR3 region has the DNA TGCAGCGCTCGGGGGACAGGGGGCAGATCTAATGAAAAACTGTTTTTT. This sequence encodes CSARGTGGRSNEKLFF. Based on the CDR3 plus reference TRBV29-1 and TRBJ1-4, the full variable domain is SAVISQKPSRDICQRGTSLTIQCQVDSQVTMMFWYRQQPGQSLTLIATANQGSEATYESGFVIDKFPISRPNLTFSTLTVSNMSPEDSSIYLCSARGTGGRSNEKLFFGSGTQLSVL.

This clone was observed a handful of times. The V and J genes are TRBV5-1 and TRBJ1-5; no reliable D call. The CDR3 runs to 13 residues. Germline V gene sequence: CDR1 SGHRS, CDR2 YFSETQ. The ends were cut back, 0 bases at V and 4 bases at J, with 5 bases in the middle. The CDR3 reads CASSLAENQPQHF. CDR3 sequence (DNA): TGCGCCAGCAGCTTGGCCGAGAATCAGCCCCAGCATTTT.

Remarks on this clone: One end of the junction fails to match germline, which may point to a read error. This sample includes further DNA sequences coding for the same CDR3. V usage is TRBV29-1 and J usage is TRBJ2-6, with D possibly being TRBD1 (5 bases). Looked up from germline, CDR1 is SQVTM and CDR2 is ANQGSEA. This CDR3 region has 14 residues. The CDR3 nucleotides read TGCAGCGTTGGTCAGAGCTCTGGGGCCAATGTCCTGACTTTC. Protein sequence: CSVGQSSGANVLTF.

This clone was observed once. The rearrangement links TRBV6-1 to TRBJ1-2; TRBD1 matches 9 bases. This CDR3 comprises 13 residues. The germline CDR1 and CDR2 sequences are MNHNS and SASEGT. Losses at the gene ends were 10 bases for V and 8 bases for J; bases not matched to a gene: 11. CDR3 residues: CATTPGQGYGYTF. Here the CDR3 DNA reads TGTGCCACAACTCCGGGACAGGGATACGGCTACACCTTC.

The genes are TRBV27 and TRBJ2-3; TRBD2 aligns across 9 bases. The V gene end was trimmed by 0 bases and the J gene end by 3 bases; junction bases not matched to a gene: 7. The germline V gene encodes CDR1 MNHEY and CDR2 SMNVEV (reference sequence). This CDR3 region has 17 residues. The DNA of the CDR3 is TGTGCCAGCAGTTTATCGAGGGGCGGGGGGGCGACAGATACGCAGTATTTT. It encodes CASSLSRGGGATDTQYF.

The genes are TRBV30 and TRBJ2-5; perhaps D is TRBD1 or TRBD2 (5 bases each). V lost 2 bases and J 5 bases, leaving 12 bases between the germline ends. The CDR3 is 13 residues long. Germline assignment: CDR1 GTSNPN and CDR2 SVGIG (reference sequence). The CDR3 is CAWSMGVGETQYF. The CDR3 nucleotides read TGTGCCTGGAGTATGGGGGTCGGGGAGACCCAGTACTTC.

This clone was seen once. V is TRBV29-1 and J is TRBJ1-1, with 7 positions matching TRBD1. The CDR3 extends over 15 amino acids. Germline loops: CDR1 SQVTM, CDR2 ANQGSEA. With V trimmed by 7 bases and J by 1 base, 12 bases remained unmatched. The CDR3 DNA is TGCAGCGCCCGACAGGGAGGCCCGCAGAACACTGAAGCTTTCTTT. It is translated as CSARQGGPQNTEAFF.

This chain joins TRBV7-2 and TRBJ2-5, with D maybe TRBD2 (5 bases). CDR1 and CDR2 from the germline V gene are SGHTA and FQGNSA. CDR3 length equals 15 residues. Trimming removed 5 bases at V and 5 bases at J, with 18 bases between. The CDR3 loop is CASSPRRAGGETQYF. The CDR3 DNA reads TGTGCCAGCAGCCCCAGACGGGCTGGCGGGGAGACCCAGTACTTC.

The chain is built from TRBV5-1 and TRBJ1-2; a weak D match, TRBD1 (6 bases). The CDR3 consists of 15 residues. CDR1 is SGHRS and CDR2 is YFSETQ in the germline V gene. With 6 bases removed from V and 6 bases from J, the gap between germline ends came to 21 bases. The CDR3 loop is CASTPEGVVRDGYTF. The CDR3, as DNA: TGCGCCAGCACCCCGGAGGGGGTCGTTCGGGATGGCTACACCTTC.

The chain joins TRBV29-1 to TRBJ2-4; D not certain. Germline CDR1 reads SQVTM; CDR2 reads ANQGSEA. The CDR3 spans 15 residues. Trimming left V 3 bases short and J 1 base short, with 13 bases between. The CDR3 sequence is CSVDDGVGAKNIQYF. For the CDR3, the DNA is TGCAGCGTTGATGATGGGGTTGGGGCCAAAAACATTCAGTACTTC.

The chain carries TRBV5-1 and TRBJ2-3; D not resolved. Trimming took 5 bases from V and 0 from J, leaving 16 bases between them. CDR3 length equals 16 residues. The V gene's germline CDR1 is SGHRS and CDR2 YFSETQ. The CDR3 reads CASRTRTSTSTDTQYF. The CDR3, as DNA: TGCGCCAGCAGAACTCGGACGTCGACTAGCACAGATACGCAGTATTTT.

The rearrangement joins TRBV30 to TRBJ1-2; perhaps TRBD1 as D (5 bases). Germline loops: CDR1 GTSNPN, CDR2 SVGIG (reference sequence). The V end lost 4 bases, the J end lost 4 bases, and 10 bases lay between the germline ends. The CDR3 has 12 amino acids. Written as DNA, the CDR3 is TGTGCCTGGATAGGAGGGGTCTATGGCTACACCTTC. It translates to CAWIGGVYGYTF.

Only a few counts were recorded for this clone. The V call is TRBV9, the J call TRBJ1-4; 11 bases line up with TRBD1. The ends lost 2 bases at V and 8 bases at J; junction bases unmatched: 5. The CDR3 is made up of 15 amino acids. The germline V gene encodes CDR1 SGDLS and CDR2 YYNGEE. The CDR3 region has the DNA TGTGCCAGCAGCGTGGGACAGGGGGAACGCGAAAAACTGTTTTTT. Translated, it gives CASSVGQGEREKLFF.

DNA of the CDR3: TGCGCCAGCGCCGGGCATAGCACTGAAGCTTTCTTT. It yields the protein CASAGHSTEAFF. V usage is TRBV10-2 and J usage is TRBJ1-1; D gene unclear. The V end lost 8 bases, the J end lost 4 bases, and 11 bases lay between the germline ends. Germline V gives CDR1 WSHSY, CDR2 SAAADI. There are 12 residues in the CDR3.

This chain connects TRBV6-1 to TRBJ2-7; D call uncertain. The CDR3 has 12 residues. Germline CDR1 reads MNHNS; CDR2 reads SASEGT. V lost 3 bases to trimming and J lost 6 bases, with 9 bases between them. In DNA form, the CDR3 reads TGTGCCAGCAGTGACTGGAGTCTCGAGCAGTACTTC. This gives the protein CASSDWSLEQYF.

The chain employs TRBV30 and TRBJ2-3; 7 nucleotides agree with TRBD1. The CDR3 runs to 14 residues. Germline CDR1 and CDR2: GTSNPN and SVGIG (reference sequence). With 1 base clipped from V and 2 bases from J, the junction kept 3 bases outside the gene matches. CDR3 sequence (DNA): TGTGCCTGGAGTGCCGACAGGGTCACAGATACGCAGTATTTT. Translated: CAWSADRVTDTQYF.

The CDR3 sequence: CASSQPLRSRLRIEKLFF. CDR3 DNA sequence: TGCGCCAGCAGTCAACCTCTTAGATCCCGGCTGAGGATTGAAAAACTGTTTTTT. The chain employs TRBV23-1 and TRBJ1-4; D is unclear. TRBV23-1 is filed as an ORF, its function uncertain. This CDR3 has 18 amino acids. V was cut by 2 bases and J by 7 bases, with 23 bases left in between.

The genes are TRBV6-5 and TRBJ2-7; D is possibly TRBD1 (6 bases). The V and J ends lost 1 base and 3 bases respectively, with 13 bases between them. Germline lookup yields CDR1 MNHEY and CDR2 SVGAGI. This CDR3 spans 15 amino acids. This CDR3 reads CASSYYTGSNYEQYF. The CDR3 coding sequence is TGTGCCAGCAGTTACTATACAGGGTCTAACTACGAGCAGTACTTC.

This clone was seen at least ten times. V gene TRBV7-9 combines with J gene TRBJ2-3; unclear D gene. V gave up 4 bases and J gave up 2 bases, with 13 bases separating them. From germline, CDR1 is SEHNR and CDR2 FQNEAQ (reference sequence). The CDR3 totals 15 residues. The CDR3 spells CASSSGQPLTDTQYF. In nucleotides, the CDR3 is TGTGCCAGCAGCTCCGGTCAGCCACTCACAGATACGCAGTATTTT.